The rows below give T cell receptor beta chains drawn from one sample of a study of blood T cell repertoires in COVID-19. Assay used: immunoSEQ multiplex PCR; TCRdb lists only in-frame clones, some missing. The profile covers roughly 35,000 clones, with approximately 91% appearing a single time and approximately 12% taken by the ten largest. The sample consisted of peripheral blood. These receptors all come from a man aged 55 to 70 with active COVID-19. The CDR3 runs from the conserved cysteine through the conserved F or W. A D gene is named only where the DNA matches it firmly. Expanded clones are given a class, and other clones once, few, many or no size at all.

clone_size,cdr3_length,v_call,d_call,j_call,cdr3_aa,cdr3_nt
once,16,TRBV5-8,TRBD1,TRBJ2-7,CASSWGQGVPGDEQYF,TGTGCCAGCAGCTGGGGACAGGGGGTTCCGGGAGACGAGCAGTACTTC
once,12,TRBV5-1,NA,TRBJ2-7,CASSPQGHEQYF,TGCGCCAGCAGCCCACAGGGACATGAGCAGTACTTC
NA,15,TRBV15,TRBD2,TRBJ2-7,CATSRDVAGEWEQYF,TGTGCCACCAGCAGAGATGTCGCGGGAGAGTGGGAGCAGTACTTC
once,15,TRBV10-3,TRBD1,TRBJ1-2,CAISDRGQFSYGYTF,TGTGCCATCAGTGATAGGGGACAGTTCTCCTATGGCTACACCTTC
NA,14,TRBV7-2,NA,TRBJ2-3,CASSRAGITDTQYF,TGTGCCAGCAGCCGGGCGGGGATCACAGATACGCAGTATTTT
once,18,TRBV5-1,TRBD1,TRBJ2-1,CASSLGPGTGPSYNEQFF,TGCGCCAGCAGCTTAGGGCCTGGGACAGGACCCTCCTACAATGAGCAGTTCTTC
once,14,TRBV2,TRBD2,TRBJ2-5,CASRVEGGQETQYF,TGTGCCAGCAGAGTCGAGGGAGGGCAAGAGACCCAGTACTTC
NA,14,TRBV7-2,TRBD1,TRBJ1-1,CASSLTGSNTEAFF,TGTGCCAGCAGTTTGACAGGGTCTAACACTGAAGCTTTCTTT
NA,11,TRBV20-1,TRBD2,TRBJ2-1,CSAIKRGEQFF,TGCAGTGCGATAAAGCGGGGTGAGCAGTTCTTC
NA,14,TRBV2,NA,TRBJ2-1,CASRRVVSYNEQFF,TGTGCCAGCAGACGGGTCGTCTCCTACAATGAGCAGTTCTTC
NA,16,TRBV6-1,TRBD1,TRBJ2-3,CASSEGTGSSTDTQYF,TGTGCCAGCAGTGAAGGGACAGGGTCCAGCACAGATACGCAGTATTTT
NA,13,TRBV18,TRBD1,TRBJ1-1,CASTGQGNTEAFF,TGTGCCAGCACCGGACAGGGGAACACTGAAGCTTTCTTT
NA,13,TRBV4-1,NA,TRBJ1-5,CASSQWANQPQHF,TGCGCCAGCAGCCAATGGGCTAATCAGCCCCAGCATTTT
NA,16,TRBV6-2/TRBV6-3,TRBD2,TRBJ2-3,CASSYSLAGAADTQYF,TGTGCCAGCAGTTACTCACTAGCGGGAGCGGCAGATACGCAGTATTTT
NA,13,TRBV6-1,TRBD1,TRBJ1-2,CASSEGQGAQDTF,TGTGCCAGCAGTGAAGGGCAGGGGGCTCAGGACACCTTC
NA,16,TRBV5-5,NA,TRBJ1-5,CASPSPLGLGNQPQHF,TGTGCCAGCCCGTCTCCTCTGGGGCTGGGCAATCAGCCCCAGCATTTT
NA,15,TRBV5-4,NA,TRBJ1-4,CASSASGSWNEKLFF,TGTGCCAGCAGTGCTTCAGGGTCATGGAATGAAAAACTGTTTTTT
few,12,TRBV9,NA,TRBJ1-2,CASREGSHGYTF,TGTGCCAGCCGAGAGGGATCCCATGGCTACACCTTC
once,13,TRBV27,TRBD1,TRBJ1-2,CASSVTGGYGYTF,TGTGCCAGCAGTGTGACAGGGGGCTATGGCTACACCTTC
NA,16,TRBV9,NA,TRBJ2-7,CASSVAPGVGNYEQYF,TGTGCCAGCAGCGTAGCTCCAGGGGTGGGAAACTACGAGCAGTACTTC
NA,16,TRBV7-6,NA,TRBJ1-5,CASSPATGGKMQPQHF,TGTGCCAGCAGCCCCGCCACCGGGGGAAAGATGCAGCCCCAGCATTTT
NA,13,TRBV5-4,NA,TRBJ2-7,CASSLGAGDEQYF,TGTGCCAGCAGCTTGGGGGCCGGGGACGAGCAGTACTTC
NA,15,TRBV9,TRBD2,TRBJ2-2,CASSVGAGFTGELFF,TGTGCCAGCAGCGTAGGAGCGGGATTTACCGGGGAGCTGTTTTTT
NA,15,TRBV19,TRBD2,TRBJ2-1,CASSIGWEGRGEQFF,TGTGCCAGTAGTATTGGGTGGGAGGGGCGAGGTGAGCAGTTCTTC
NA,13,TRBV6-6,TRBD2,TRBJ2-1,CASSSLARNEQFF,TGTGCCAGCAGTTCACTAGCGCGGAATGAGCAGTTCTTC
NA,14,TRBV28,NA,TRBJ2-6,CASSRLSGANVLTF,TGTGCCAGCAGTCGTCTCTCTGGGGCCAACGTCCTGACTTTC
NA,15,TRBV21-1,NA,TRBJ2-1,CASSKPLEIKNEQFF,TGTGCCAGCAGCAAACCTCTTGAGATTAAGAATGAGCAGTTCTTC
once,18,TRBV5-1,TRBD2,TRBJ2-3,CASSLPSSGRDVGDTQYF,TGCGCCAGCAGCCTCCCTTCTAGCGGGAGGGACGTAGGGGATACGCAGTATTTT
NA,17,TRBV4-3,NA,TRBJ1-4,CASSQGGGAPVVEKLFF,TGCGCCAGCAGCCAAGGGGGGGGCGCACCAGTAGTTGAAAAACTGTTTTTT
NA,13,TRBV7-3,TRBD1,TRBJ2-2,CASSQQGSGELFF,TGTGCCAGCAGCCAACAGGGGTCCGGGGAGCTGTTTTTT
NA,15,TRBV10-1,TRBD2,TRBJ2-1,CASRLAGLNRNEQFF,TGCGCCAGCAGACTAGCGGGTCTTAATAGGAATGAGCAGTTCTTC
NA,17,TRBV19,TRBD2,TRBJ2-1,CASRETGGLASYNEQFF,TGTGCCAGTAGAGAGACAGGAGGACTAGCGTCCTACAATGAGCAGTTCTTC
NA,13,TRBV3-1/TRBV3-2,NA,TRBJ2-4,CASSQEEGSNHHF,TGTGCCAGCAGCCAAGAGGAGGGTTCCAATCACCACTTC
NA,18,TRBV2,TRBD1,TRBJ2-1,CASSPRIDRGGTGNEQFF,TGTGCCAGCAGTCCTAGAATAGACAGGGGCGGGACTGGCAATGAGCAGTTCTTC
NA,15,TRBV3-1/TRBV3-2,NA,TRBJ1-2,CASSRLDTSNYGYTF,TGTGCCAGCAGTCGTTTAGACACCTCTAACTATGGCTACACCTTC
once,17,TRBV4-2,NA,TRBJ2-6,CASSQDHSFSGANVLTF,TGTGCCAGCAGCCAAGATCACTCCTTCTCTGGGGCCAACGTCCTGACTTTC
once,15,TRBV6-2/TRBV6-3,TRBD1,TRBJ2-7,CASSYRDRGAYEQYF,TGTGCCAGCAGTTACCGGGACAGGGGGGCCTACGAGCAGTACTTC
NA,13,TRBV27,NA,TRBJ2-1,CASSFVLADEQFF,TGTGCCAGCAGTTTTGTCCTGGCCGATGAGCAGTTCTTC
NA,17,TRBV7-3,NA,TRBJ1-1,CASSSHGGFGRNTEAFF,TGTGCCAGCAGCTCACACGGAGGATTTGGGAGGAACACTGAAGCTTTCTTT
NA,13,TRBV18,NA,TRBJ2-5,CASSNGVQETQYF,TGTGCCAGCTCAAACGGGGTACAAGAGACCCAGTACTTC
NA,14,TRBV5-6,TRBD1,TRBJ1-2,CASSVQQGAGGYTF,TGTGCCAGCAGCGTTCAACAGGGGGCTGGGGGCTACACCTTC
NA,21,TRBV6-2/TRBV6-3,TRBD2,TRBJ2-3,CASSQTSPGTSGRSSTDTQYF,TGTGCCAGCAGTCAAACCTCCCCCGGGACTAGCGGCCGATCTAGCACAGATACGCAGTATTTT
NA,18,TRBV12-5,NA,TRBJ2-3,CASGLVMTTRGNTDTQYF,TGTGCTAGTGGTTTGGTAATGACAACAAGGGGAAACACAGATACGCAGTATTTT
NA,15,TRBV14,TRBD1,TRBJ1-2,CASSLSGQGYYGYTF,TGTGCCAGCAGCCTTTCGGGACAGGGGTACTATGGCTACACCTTC
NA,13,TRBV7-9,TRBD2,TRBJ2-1,CASETGAGVWQFF,TGTGCCAGCGAAACCGGAGCGGGAGTTTGGCAGTTCTTC
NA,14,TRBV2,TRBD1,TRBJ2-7,CASSPGTGGYEQYF,TGTGCCAGCAGTCCGGGGACAGGTGGCTACGAGCAGTACTTC
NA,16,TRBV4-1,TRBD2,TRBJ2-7,CASSQDHSGSIYEQYF,TGCGCCAGCAGCCAAGACCACAGCGGGAGCATCTACGAGCAGTACTTC
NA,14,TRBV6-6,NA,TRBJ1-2,CASSRGIGLRGYTF,TGTGCCAGCAGTAGGGGGATTGGTTTGAGGGGCTACACCTTC
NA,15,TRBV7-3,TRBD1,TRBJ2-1,CASSLGQGAYNEQFF,TGTGCCAGCAGCTTGGGACAGGGGGCCTACAATGAGCAGTTCTTC
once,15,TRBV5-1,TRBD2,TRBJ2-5,CASSQGTSGRETQYF,TGCGCCAGCAGTCAAGGGACTAGCGGGAGAGAGACCCAGTACTTC
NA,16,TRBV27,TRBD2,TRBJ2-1,CASSLSGTSGLNEQFF,TGTGCCAGCAGTTTATCTGGAACTAGCGGCCTTAATGAGCAGTTCTTC